These T cell receptor beta chains were read from a single sample in a study of blood T cells in healthy people across ages. TCRdb passed the 5' RACE reads through MiXCR, listing each CDR3 protein once. Of about 670,000 distinct CDR3 sequences in the sample, over 40% were seen once. Sequenced material: blood. The source is an elderly woman in good health. Both conserved end residues are part of each CDR3. Each record gives: D gene, clone size, J gene, V gene, CDR3 protein, CDR3 DNA. The D gene is left open where the match is weak. Rows give clone size only sometimes, using once, few, many, or a class for an expanded clone.

- - TRBJ2-3 TRBV7-8 CASSPRRVSTDMQYF TGTGCCAGCAGCCCCCGGCGGGTTAGCACAGATATGCAGTATTTT
- - TRBJ2-3 TRBV12-3/TRBV12-4 CASGSGGRTDTQYF TGTGCCAGCGGCTCCGGGGGTAGAACAGATACGCAGTATTTT
- - TRBJ2-1 TRBV29-1 CSTSGTGNEQFF TGCAGCACCAGCGGAACGGGTAATGAGCAGTTCTTC
TRBD2 many TRBJ2-1 TRBV5-1 CASSPGTSGTNEQFF TGCGCCAGCAGCCCCGGGACTAGCGGAACAAATGAGCAGTTCTTC
- many TRBJ2-7 TRBV20-1 CSASPGYSYEQYF TGCAGTGCTTCTCCGGGGTACTCCTACGAGCAGTACTTC
- - TRBJ2-7 TRBV14 CASSERSVTSREQYF TGTGCCAGCAGCGAGAGGTCCGTCACGTCGAGGGAGCAGTACTTC
TRBD2 - TRBJ2-7 TRBV7-2 CASSSQVAGAYEQYF TGTGCCAGCAGCTCCCAGGTAGCGGGGGCCTACGAGCAGTACTTC
- - TRBJ2-5 TRBV7-2 CASSSTGREKETQYF TGTGCCAGCAGCTCCACAGGGAGAGAAAAAGAGACCCAGTACTTC
- once TRBJ2-3 TRBV20-1 CSARGLFTNTQYF TGCAGTGCTAGGGGTCTTTTCACAAATACGCAGTATTTT
- many TRBJ2-5 TRBV7-6 CASSLGLQLQETQYF TGTGCCAGCAGCTTAGGTTTACAGCTCCAAGAGACCCAGTACTTC
- - TRBJ2-2 TRBV28 CAGSRTGELFF TGTGCCGGCAGTCGCACCGGGGAGCTGTTTTTT
TRBD2 - TRBJ2-1 TRBV6-6 CASSRLGASGIHNEQFF TGTGCCAGCAGCAGATTGGGGGCTAGCGGGATACACAATGAGCAGTTCTTC
- - TRBJ2-1 TRBV20-1 CSASGRAEFF TGCAGTGCCAGTGGACGAGCGGAGTTCTTC
- many TRBJ2-1 TRBV9 CASSTLYNEQFF TGTGCCAGCAGCACGTTATACAATGAGCAGTTCTTC
- - TRBJ2-1 TRBV20-1 CSARERGTYNEQFF TGCAGTGCTAGAGAACGGGGGACCTACAATGAGCAGTTCTTC
- - TRBJ2-7 TRBV3-1 CAGSQAEGRRPYEQYF TGTGCCGGCAGCCAAGCGGAGGGGCGCCGACCCTACGAGCAGTACTTC
TRBD2 - TRBJ2-5 TRBV3-1 CASSPLGLAGGPGETQYF TGTGCCAGCAGCCCATTGGGACTAGCGGGGGGGCCTGGAGAGACCCAGTACTTC
TRBD2 - TRBJ2-4 TRBV29-1 CSVALGVTRGDIQYF TGCAGCGTTGCCTTGGGGGTCACCCGGGGGGACATTCAGTACTTC
- - TRBJ2-3 TRBV2 CASSEASSVDTQYF TGTGCCAGCAGCGAGGCTTCTAGTGTAGATACGCAGTATTTT
- - TRBJ2-1 TRBV29-1 CSVGLGGEQFF TGCAGCGTTGGCCTCGGGGGAGAGCAGTTCTTC
TRBD1 - TRBJ1-2 TRBV5-1 CASSLAATGPYGYTF TGCGCCAGCAGCTTAGCCGCGACAGGGCCATATGGCTACACCTTC
- many TRBJ2-3 TRBV20-1 CSATPFILDTQYF TGCAGTGCGACTCCGTTTATTCTAGATACGCAGTATTTT
TRBD1 - TRBJ2-7 TRBV6-5 CASRGQGATTYEQYF TGTGCCAGCAGAGGACAGGGGGCGACCACCTACGAGCAGTACTTC
TRBD1 many TRBJ2-1 TRBV3-1 CASSQKGTVQFF TGTGCCAGCAGCCAAAAGGGGACAGTTCAGTTCTTC
- many TRBJ2-1 TRBV5-1 CASSLAGLATYEQFF TGCGCCAGCAGCTTGGCCGGTCTAGCGACCTATGAGCAGTTCTTC
TRBD1 many TRBJ2-5 TRBV5-1 CASSLAGTGSGQETQYF TGCGCCAGCAGCTTGGCAGGGACAGGGAGTGGACAAGAGACCCAGTACTTC
- - TRBJ2-7 TRBV29-1 CSVEEAGKPYEQYF TGCAGCGTTGAAGAGGCGGGGAAGCCTTACGAGCAGTACTTC
- many TRBJ2-7 TRBV18 CASSPRDTAYEQYF TGTGCCAGCTCACCACGGGACACGGCTTACGAGCAGTACTTC
- many TRBJ1-2 TRBV29-1 CSAPTDDYGYTF TGCAGCGCACCGACGGACGACTATGGCTACACCTTC
TRBD2 - TRBJ2-1 TRBV29-1 CSVEGSGGSYNEQFF TGCAGCGTTGAAGGTAGCGGGGGGTCCTACAATGAGCAGTTCTTC
- many TRBJ2-1 TRBV4-2 CASSRNIGGRNEQFF TGTGCCAGCAGCCGAAATATCGGGGGCCGCAATGAGCAGTTCTTC